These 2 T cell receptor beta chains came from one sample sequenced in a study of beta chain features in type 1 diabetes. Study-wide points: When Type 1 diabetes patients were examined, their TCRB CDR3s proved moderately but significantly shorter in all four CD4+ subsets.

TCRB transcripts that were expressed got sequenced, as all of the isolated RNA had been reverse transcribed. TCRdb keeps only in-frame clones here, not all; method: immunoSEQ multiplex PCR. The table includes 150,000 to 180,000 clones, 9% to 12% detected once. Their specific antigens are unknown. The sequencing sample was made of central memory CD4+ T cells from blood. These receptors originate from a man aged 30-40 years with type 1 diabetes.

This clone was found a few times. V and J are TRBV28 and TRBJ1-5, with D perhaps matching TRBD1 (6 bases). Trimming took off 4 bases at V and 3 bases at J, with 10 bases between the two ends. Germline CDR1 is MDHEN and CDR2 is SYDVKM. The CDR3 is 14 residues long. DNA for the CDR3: TGTGCCAGCAGTTCCACAGGGAACAATCAGCCCCAGCATTTT. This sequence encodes CASSSTGNNQPQHF.

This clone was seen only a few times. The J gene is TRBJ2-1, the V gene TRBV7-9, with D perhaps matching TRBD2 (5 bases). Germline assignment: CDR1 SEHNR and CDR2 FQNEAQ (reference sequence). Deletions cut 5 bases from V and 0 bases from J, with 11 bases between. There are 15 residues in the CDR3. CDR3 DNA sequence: TGTGCCAGCAGCCGCGGTGGGAGCTCCTACAATGAGCAGTTCTTC. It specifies CASSRGGSSYNEQFF.